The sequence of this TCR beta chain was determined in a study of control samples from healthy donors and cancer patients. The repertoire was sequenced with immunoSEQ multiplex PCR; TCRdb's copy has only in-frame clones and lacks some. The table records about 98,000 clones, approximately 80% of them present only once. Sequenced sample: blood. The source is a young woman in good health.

The CDR3 is CASSPGVGYTF. Here the CDR3 DNA reads TGTGCCAGCAGTCCAGGGGTCGGCTACACCTTC. This rearrangement joins TRBV6-5 to TRBJ1-2; D might be TRBD1 (6 bases). Germline CDR1 MNHEY, CDR2 SVGAGI. There are 11 residues in the CDR3. The ends were cut back, 5 bases at V and 8 bases at J, with 9 bases in the middle.